The rows below give T cell receptor beta chains drawn from one sample of a study of blood T cell repertoires in COVID-19. TCRdb's copy holds only in-frame clones and misses some; the assay was immunoSEQ multiplex PCR. The data hold nearly 70,000 clones, with about four fifths observed a single time. Sequencing was done on a sample of peripheral blood. The receptor source for this set is a woman of 80 years or more with acute or convalescent COVID-19. Both conserved end residues are part of each CDR3. A D gene is named only where the DNA matches it firmly. Rows give clone size only sometimes, using once, few, many, or a class for an expanded clone.

CDR3nt: TGTGCCAGCAGTTACTCTGGTAGCGGACAAGAGACCCAGTACTTC
CDR3aa: CASSYSGSGQETQYF
abundance: -
j_gene: TRBJ2-5
d_gene: -
v_gene: TRBV6-5

CDR3nt: TGTGCCAGTAGTATAGGGGGAGCAGACCAAGAGACCCAGTACTTC
CDR3aa: CASSIGGADQETQYF
abundance: -
j_gene: TRBJ2-5
d_gene: -
v_gene: TRBV19

CDR3nt: TGTGCCAGCAGCTTGTGGTCCAGTTCTAGCACAGATACGCAGTATTTT
CDR3aa: CASSLWSSSSTDTQYF
abundance: -
j_gene: TRBJ2-3
d_gene: -
v_gene: TRBV5-5

CDR3nt: TGTGCCAGCAGCTTAGATGGTGGGGGGGGACTTTATGGCTACACCTTC
CDR3aa: CASSLDGGGGLYGYTF
abundance: -
j_gene: TRBJ1-2
d_gene: -
v_gene: TRBV7-8

CDR3nt: TGTGCCAGCAGCCACTCCGGGACAGGGTATGGCTACACCTTC
CDR3aa: CASSHSGTGYGYTF
abundance: once
j_gene: TRBJ1-2
d_gene: TRBD1
v_gene: TRBV3-1/TRBV3-2

CDR3nt: TGTGCCAGCACCTTAAATGCAGGGGGAGAGACCCAGTACTTC
CDR3aa: CASTLNAGGETQYF
abundance: -
j_gene: TRBJ2-5
d_gene: TRBD1
v_gene: TRBV2

CDR3nt: TGTGCCATCAGCCTAGCCCAACTAGCGGGGGACACAGATACGCAGTATTTT
CDR3aa: CAISLAQLAGDTDTQYF
abundance: -
j_gene: TRBJ2-3
d_gene: TRBD2
v_gene: TRBV10-3

CDR3nt: TGTGCCAGCAGCCCCCAGACAGGGCTAAACACTGAAGCTTTCTTT
CDR3aa: CASSPQTGLNTEAFF
abundance: -
j_gene: TRBJ1-1
d_gene: TRBD1
v_gene: TRBV7-2

CDR3nt: TGTGCCAGCAGCCGTCCGGGACTAGGGCCCATAGAGACCCAGTACTTC
CDR3aa: CASSRPGLGPIETQYF
abundance: -
j_gene: TRBJ2-5
d_gene: TRBD2
v_gene: TRBV14

CDR3nt: TGTGCCAGCAGTGCCCGCGGGACGCAGTATTTT
CDR3aa: CASSARGTQYF
abundance: -
j_gene: TRBJ2-3
d_gene: -
v_gene: TRBV12-3/TRBV12-4

CDR3nt: TGTGCCAGCAGTTTGTCACAGAATCAGCCCCAGCATTTT
CDR3aa: CASSLSQNQPQHF
abundance: -
j_gene: TRBJ1-5
d_gene: -
v_gene: TRBV12-3/TRBV12-4

CDR3nt: TGTGCCAGCAGCTTGAGTTACAGGGGAATTAACTATGGCTACACCTTC
CDR3aa: CASSLSYRGINYGYTF
abundance: -
j_gene: TRBJ1-2
d_gene: TRBD1
v_gene: TRBV5-5

CDR3nt: TGTGCCAGCAGTCATCAACAGGACAATGAGCAGTTCTTC
CDR3aa: CASSHQQDNEQFF
abundance: -
j_gene: TRBJ2-1
d_gene: -
v_gene: TRBV12-3/TRBV12-4

CDR3nt: TGCGCCAGCAGCCAAGTAACCGGACTAGCGGGGGCCCACAGGGATGAGCAGTTCTTC
CDR3aa: CASSQVTGLAGAHRDEQFF
abundance: -
j_gene: TRBJ2-1
d_gene: TRBD2
v_gene: TRBV4-1

CDR3nt: TGTGCCAGCAGCCGCAACTCCTACACAGATACGCAGTATTTT
CDR3aa: CASSRNSYTDTQYF
abundance: -
j_gene: TRBJ2-3
d_gene: -
v_gene: TRBV11-3

CDR3nt: TGTGCCAGCAGCCGGATGTTAGCACCCAGCGGGACCCAGTACTTC
CDR3aa: CASSRMLAPSGTQYF
abundance: -
j_gene: TRBJ2-5
d_gene: -
v_gene: TRBV3-1/TRBV3-2

CDR3nt: TGTGCCAGCAGCCGCCACAGGGCAGGGACCCAGTACTTC
CDR3aa: CASSRHRAGTQYF
abundance: -
j_gene: TRBJ2-5
d_gene: -
v_gene: TRBV5-6

CDR3nt: TGTGCCAGCAGTGTCGGGACAGGGGATGCTGAGCAGTTCTTC
CDR3aa: CASSVGTGDAEQFF
abundance: -
j_gene: TRBJ2-1
d_gene: TRBD1
v_gene: TRBV2

CDR3nt: TGCGCCAGCAGCTCCCTCTCTACAGGGGGCAACTATGGCTACACCTTC
CDR3aa: CASSSLSTGGNYGYTF
abundance: -
j_gene: TRBJ1-2
d_gene: TRBD1
v_gene: TRBV5-1

CDR3nt: TGTGCCAGCAGTGAACTAGCGGGGCGCACAGATACGCAGTATTTT
CDR3aa: CASSELAGRTDTQYF
abundance: once
j_gene: TRBJ2-3
d_gene: TRBD2
v_gene: TRBV2

CDR3nt: TGTGCCAGCTCCCCAGAATCCGCGGCGGAGTCTCGAGGCTACACCTTC
CDR3aa: CASSPESAAESRGYTF
abundance: once
j_gene: TRBJ1-2
d_gene: -
v_gene: TRBV18

CDR3nt: TGTGCCAGCAGCCCACGGGGACTAGGTAACAATGAGCAGTTCTTC
CDR3aa: CASSPRGLGNNEQFF
abundance: -
j_gene: TRBJ2-1
d_gene: TRBD2
v_gene: TRBV27

CDR3nt: TGTGCCAGCAGCATACAGTTTCAGCCCCAGCATTTT
CDR3aa: CASSIQFQPQHF
abundance: -
j_gene: TRBJ1-5
d_gene: -
v_gene: TRBV12-3/TRBV12-4

CDR3nt: TGTGCCAGCAGCTTCGGACAGTTGAACACTGAAGCTTTCTTT
CDR3aa: CASSFGQLNTEAFF
abundance: -
j_gene: TRBJ1-1
d_gene: -
v_gene: TRBV5-6

CDR3nt: TGCAGTGCTAGTTCAGGGGGCCGTGGTGAAAAACTGTTTTTT
CDR3aa: CSASSGGRGEKLFF
abundance: few
j_gene: TRBJ1-4
d_gene: TRBD1
v_gene: TRBV20-1

CDR3nt: TGTGCCAGCAGCCCCCCGGGGGAAGGGGAGCTGTTTTTT
CDR3aa: CASSPPGEGELFF
abundance: few
j_gene: TRBJ2-2
d_gene: -
v_gene: TRBV7-3

CDR3nt: TGCGCCAGCAGCTTGGTCAGGGGGCGGACCGGGGAGCTGTTTTTT
CDR3aa: CASSLVRGRTGELFF
abundance: -
j_gene: TRBJ2-2
d_gene: TRBD1
v_gene: TRBV5-1

CDR3nt: TGTGCCAGCAGACCAAGACTCGGTCAAGCTTTCTTT
CDR3aa: CASRPRLGQAFF
abundance: once
j_gene: TRBJ1-1
d_gene: -
v_gene: TRBV6-5

CDR3nt: TGTGCGGGGGGGGGCTATAGCAATCAGCCCCAGCATTTT
CDR3aa: CAGGGYSNQPQHF
abundance: -
j_gene: TRBJ1-5
d_gene: -
v_gene: TRBV19

CDR3nt: TGTGCCAGCAGTGCGCGGGGGGGAAACAATGAGCAGTTCTTC
CDR3aa: CASSARGGNNEQFF
abundance: -
j_gene: TRBJ2-1
d_gene: TRBD2
v_gene: TRBV2

CDR3nt: TGCAGCGTTTCAACTCCTAGATGGGGGCACACTGAAGCTTTCTTT
CDR3aa: CSVSTPRWGHTEAFF
abundance: -
j_gene: TRBJ1-1
d_gene: -
v_gene: TRBV29-1

CDR3nt: TGTGCCAGCAGCAAAGCACCCACGGTAAGCGGGGAGCTGTTTTTT
CDR3aa: CASSKAPTVSGELFF
abundance: -
j_gene: TRBJ2-2
d_gene: -
v_gene: TRBV21-1

CDR3nt: TGTGCCAGCAGTTCGCGGGGGGGCCCCCGCGAGCAGTACTTC
CDR3aa: CASSSRGGPREQYF
abundance: -
j_gene: TRBJ2-7
d_gene: TRBD2
v_gene: TRBV6-5

CDR3nt: TGTGCCAGCAGCCTGCCGACAGGGCGGATTGGCACCGGGGAGCTGTTTTTT
CDR3aa: CASSLPTGRIGTGELFF
abundance: -
j_gene: TRBJ2-2
d_gene: TRBD1
v_gene: TRBV3-1/TRBV3-2

CDR3nt: TGTGCCAGCAGTTACTTCATCGGACAGACCTACAATGAGCAGTTCTTC
CDR3aa: CASSYFIGQTYNEQFF
abundance: -
j_gene: TRBJ2-1
d_gene: -
v_gene: TRBV6-6

CDR3nt: TGTGCCAGCTCCGGGGTCCAAGAGACCCAGTACTTC
CDR3aa: CASSGVQETQYF
abundance: -
j_gene: TRBJ2-5
d_gene: -
v_gene: TRBV6-5

CDR3nt: TGTGCCAGTAGTATTTATCAGGTCCCAGGGGACACTGAAGCTTTCTTT
CDR3aa: CASSIYQVPGDTEAFF
abundance: -
j_gene: TRBJ1-1
d_gene: -
v_gene: TRBV19

CDR3nt: TGTGCCAGTAGTCTAGGTGCAGGGGGCTACACTGAAGCTTTCTTT
CDR3aa: CASSLGAGGYTEAFF
abundance: -
j_gene: TRBJ1-1
d_gene: TRBD1
v_gene: TRBV19

CDR3nt: TGCGCCAGCAGCTTTTGGACAGGGCAGATGAACACTGAAGCTTTCTTT
CDR3aa: CASSFWTGQMNTEAFF
abundance: -
j_gene: TRBJ1-1
d_gene: TRBD1
v_gene: TRBV5-1

CDR3nt: TGTGCCAGCATAGGACAGGGGCTCTACGAGCAGTACTTC
CDR3aa: CASIGQGLYEQYF
abundance: -
j_gene: TRBJ2-7
d_gene: TRBD1
v_gene: TRBV2

CDR3nt: TGTGCCAGCAACATCCGTCAGGGGGCGCCTAGGTACGAGCAGTACTTC
CDR3aa: CASNIRQGAPRYEQYF
abundance: once
j_gene: TRBJ2-7
d_gene: TRBD1
v_gene: TRBV27

CDR3nt: TGTGCCAGCAGGGACACCAATGAAAAACTGTTTTTT
CDR3aa: CASRDTNEKLFF
abundance: -
j_gene: TRBJ1-4
d_gene: -
v_gene: TRBV6-6

CDR3nt: TGTGCCAGCAGGCTAGCGGGGGGCTCTGGGGCCAACGTCCTGACTTTC
CDR3aa: CASRLAGGSGANVLTF
abundance: -
j_gene: TRBJ2-6
d_gene: TRBD2
v_gene: TRBV5-4

CDR3nt: TGTGCCAGCAGCACCTCAGGGAATCAGCCCCAGCATTTT
CDR3aa: CASSTSGNQPQHF
abundance: -
j_gene: TRBJ1-5
d_gene: -
v_gene: TRBV7-3